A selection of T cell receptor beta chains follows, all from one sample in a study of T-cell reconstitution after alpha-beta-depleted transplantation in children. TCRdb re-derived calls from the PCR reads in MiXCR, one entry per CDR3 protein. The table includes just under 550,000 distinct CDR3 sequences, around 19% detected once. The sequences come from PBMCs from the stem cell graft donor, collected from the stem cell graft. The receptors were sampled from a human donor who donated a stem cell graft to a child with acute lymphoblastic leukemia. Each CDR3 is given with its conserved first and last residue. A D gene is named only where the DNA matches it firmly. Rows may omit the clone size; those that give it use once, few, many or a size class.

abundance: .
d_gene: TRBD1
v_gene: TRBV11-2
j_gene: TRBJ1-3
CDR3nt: TGTGCCAGCAGCCCATCCCCGGACAGGATCTCTGGAAACACCATATATTTT
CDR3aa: CASSPSPDRISGNTIYF

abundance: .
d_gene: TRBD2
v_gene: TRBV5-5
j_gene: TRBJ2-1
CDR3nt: TGTGCCAGCAGCTTCCCTACTAGCGGAACCTACAATGAGCAGTTCTTC
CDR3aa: CASSFPTSGTYNEQFF

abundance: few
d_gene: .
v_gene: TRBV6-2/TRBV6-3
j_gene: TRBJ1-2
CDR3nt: TGTGCCAGCAAGGCAGATAACTATGGCTACACCTTC
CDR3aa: CASKADNYGYTF

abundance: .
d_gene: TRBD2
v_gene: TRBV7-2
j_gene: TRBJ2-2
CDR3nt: TGTGCCAGCAGGCTAGCGGGAACCGGGGAGCTGTTTTTT
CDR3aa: CASRLAGTGELFF

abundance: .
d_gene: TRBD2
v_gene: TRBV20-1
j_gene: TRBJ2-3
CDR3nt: TGCAGTGCTAGATTACTAGCGGGAGTGAGCACAGATACGCAGTATTTT
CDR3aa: CSARLLAGVSTDTQYF

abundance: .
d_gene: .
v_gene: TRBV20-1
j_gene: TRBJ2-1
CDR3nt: TGCAGTGCTAGTGAGCCGGGACTTAGCACCAATGAGCAGTTCTTC
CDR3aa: CSASEPGLSTNEQFF

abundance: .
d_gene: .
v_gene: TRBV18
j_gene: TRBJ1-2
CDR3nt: TGTGCCAGCTCACCGGCAGTCTATGGCTACACCTTC
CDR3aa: CASSPAVYGYTF

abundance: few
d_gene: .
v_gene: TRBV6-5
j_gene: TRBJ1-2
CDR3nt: TGTGCCAGCAGTTACAGGGGGACTGGTTATGGCTACACCTTC
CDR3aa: CASSYRGTGYGYTF

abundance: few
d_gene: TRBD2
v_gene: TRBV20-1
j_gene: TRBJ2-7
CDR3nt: TGCAGTGCTAAAGTAGCGGGAGGGCCTAGCGAGCAGTACTTC
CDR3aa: CSAKVAGGPSEQYF

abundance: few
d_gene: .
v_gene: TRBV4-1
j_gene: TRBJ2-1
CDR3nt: TGCGCCAGCAGCCAAGGCCCCCCTCGCGGGGTCAGTGCCTACAATGAGCAGTTCTTC
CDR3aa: CASSQGPPRGVSAYNEQFF

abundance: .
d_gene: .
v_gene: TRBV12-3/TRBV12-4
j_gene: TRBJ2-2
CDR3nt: TGTGCCTCTATAGGGGGGGGAACGAACACCGGGGAGCTGTTTTTT
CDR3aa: CASIGGGTNTGELFF

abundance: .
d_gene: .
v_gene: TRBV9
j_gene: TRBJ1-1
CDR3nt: TGTGCCAGCAGTGCTACCACTAACACTGAAGCTTTCTTT
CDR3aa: CASSATTNTEAFF

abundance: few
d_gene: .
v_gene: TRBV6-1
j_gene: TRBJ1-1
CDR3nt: TGTGCCAGCAGAATCGGATCAGGGAAGAACACTGAAGCTTTCTTT
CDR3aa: CASRIGSGKNTEAFF

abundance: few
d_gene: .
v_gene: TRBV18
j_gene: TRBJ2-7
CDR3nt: TGTGCCAGCTCACCGGCCGACGGGCGGGTCTACGAGCAGTACTTC
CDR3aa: CASSPADGRVYEQYF

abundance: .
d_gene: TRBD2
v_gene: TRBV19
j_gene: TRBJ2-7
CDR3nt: TGTGCCAGTAGTATAGCGGGAGGGCCCTACGAGCAGTACTTC
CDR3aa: CASSIAGGPYEQYF

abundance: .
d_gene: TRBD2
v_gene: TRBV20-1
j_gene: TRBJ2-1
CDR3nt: TGCAGTGCTCTGATTCTAGCGGGAGGACACTACAATGAGCAGTTCTTC
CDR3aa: CSALILAGGHYNEQFF

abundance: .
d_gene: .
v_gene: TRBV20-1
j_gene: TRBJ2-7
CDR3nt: TGCAGTGCTAAGACTAGTCCTCTCGCTAACTCCTACGAGCAGTACTTC
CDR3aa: CSAKTSPLANSYEQYF

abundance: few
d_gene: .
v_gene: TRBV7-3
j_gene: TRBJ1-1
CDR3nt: TGTGCCAGCAGCTTAAACGGTAACAGGTTCGGAAGAGCTGAAGCTTTCTTT
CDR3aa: CASSLNGNRFGRAEAFF

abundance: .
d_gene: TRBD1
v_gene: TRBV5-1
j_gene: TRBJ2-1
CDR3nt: TGCGCCAGCAGCTTGGACAGGGGGCACTACAATGAGCAGTTCTTC
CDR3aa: CASSLDRGHYNEQFF

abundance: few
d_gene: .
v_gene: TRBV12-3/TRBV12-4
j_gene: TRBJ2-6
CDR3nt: TGTGCCAGCAGTACAGGGTGGGGTGGGGCCAACGTCCTGACTTTC
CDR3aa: CASSTGWGGANVLTF

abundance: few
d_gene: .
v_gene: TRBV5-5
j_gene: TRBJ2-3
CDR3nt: TGTGCCAGCAGCTCCGGACAGCGCACAGATACGCAGTATTTT
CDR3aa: CASSSGQRTDTQYF

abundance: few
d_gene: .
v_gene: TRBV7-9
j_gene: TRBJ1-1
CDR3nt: TGTGCCAGCAGCTTAAGTCCCAAGGGGCGGGGGCGGGCTTTCTTT
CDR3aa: CASSLSPKGRGRAFF

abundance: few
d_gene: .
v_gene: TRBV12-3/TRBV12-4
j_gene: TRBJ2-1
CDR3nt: TGTGCCAGCAGTTTGGTTCTCTGGGCGAGCGGGACAGATTACAATGAGCAGTTCTTC
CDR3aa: CASSLVLWASGTDYNEQFF

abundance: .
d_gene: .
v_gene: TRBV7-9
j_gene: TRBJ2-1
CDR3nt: TGTGCCAGCAGCTTAGTAAGGGGGGGCCCGGGCAATGAGCAGTTCTTC
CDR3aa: CASSLVRGGPGNEQFF

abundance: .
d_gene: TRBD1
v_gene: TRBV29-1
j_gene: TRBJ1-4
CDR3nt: TGCAGCGCCGTCGGACAGGCAACTAATGAAAAACTGTTTTTT
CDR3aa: CSAVGQATNEKLFF

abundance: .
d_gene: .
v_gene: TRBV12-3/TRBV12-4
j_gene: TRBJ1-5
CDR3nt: TGTGCCAGCACCCCGGGGCGAATCGGGCAGGGCAATCAGCCCCAGCATTTT
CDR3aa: CASTPGRIGQGNQPQHF

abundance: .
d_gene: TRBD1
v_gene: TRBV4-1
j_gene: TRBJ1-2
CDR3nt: TGCGCCAGCAGCCCAATAGGACAGGACTATGGCTACACCTTC
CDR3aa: CASSPIGQDYGYTF

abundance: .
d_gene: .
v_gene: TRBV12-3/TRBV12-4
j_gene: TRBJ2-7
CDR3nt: TGTGCCAGCAGGACGGGCGTTTCCTACGAGCAGTACTTC
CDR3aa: CASRTGVSYEQYF

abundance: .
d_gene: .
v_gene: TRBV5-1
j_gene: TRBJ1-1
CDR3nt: TGCGCCAGCAGCTTGGCCATTGGCCCTAGCCATATCTGGATGGACACTGAAGCTTTCTTT
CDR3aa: CASSLAIGPSHIWMDTEAFF

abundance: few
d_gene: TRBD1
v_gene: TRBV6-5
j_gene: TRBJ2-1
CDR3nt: TGTGCCAGCAGTATCGATGGACAGGGAGCTCAGTTCTTC
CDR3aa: CASSIDGQGAQFF

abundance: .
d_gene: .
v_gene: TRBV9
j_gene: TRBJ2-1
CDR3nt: TGTGCCAGCAGCGTAGAATTGGGGGACAAGGAGTTCTTC
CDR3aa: CASSVELGDKEFF

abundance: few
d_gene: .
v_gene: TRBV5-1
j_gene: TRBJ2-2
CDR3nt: TGCGCCAGCAGCTTGGAGCGGATGGCTGGGGAGCTGTTTTTT
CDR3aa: CASSLERMAGELFF

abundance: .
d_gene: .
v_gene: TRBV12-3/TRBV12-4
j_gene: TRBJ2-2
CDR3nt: TGTGCCAGCAGTAGTCTAAGGGCCGGGGAGCTGTTTTTT
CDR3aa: CASSSLRAGELFF

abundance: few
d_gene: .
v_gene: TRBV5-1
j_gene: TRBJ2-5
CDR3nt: TGCGCCAGCAGCCGTTCGGTCAGGGACCTTGGGGAGACCCAGTACTTC
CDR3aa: CASSRSVRDLGETQYF

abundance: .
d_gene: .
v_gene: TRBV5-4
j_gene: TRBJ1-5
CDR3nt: TGTGCCAGCAGCTTGGTCCCAGGGTCTCATCAGCCCCAGCATTTT
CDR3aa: CASSLVPGSHQPQHF

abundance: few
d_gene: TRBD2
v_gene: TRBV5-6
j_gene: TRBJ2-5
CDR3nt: TGTGCCAGCAGCCCTGCCGGGCTAGCGGGAGTTGAGACCCAGTACTTC
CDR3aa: CASSPAGLAGVETQYF

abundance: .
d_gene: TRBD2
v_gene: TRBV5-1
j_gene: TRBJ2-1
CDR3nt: TGCGCCAGCAGCTGGAGCGGGAGGGCCAATGAGCAGTTCTTC
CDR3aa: CASSWSGRANEQFF

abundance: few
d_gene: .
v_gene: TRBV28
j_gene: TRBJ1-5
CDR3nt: TGTGCCAGCAGTTTCAACGGCGCGTTTCCTAGCAATCAGCCCCAGCATTTT
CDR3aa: CASSFNGAFPSNQPQHF

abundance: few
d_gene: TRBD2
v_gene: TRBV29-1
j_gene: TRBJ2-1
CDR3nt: TGCAGCGTTGAGGGTACGACTAGCGGGGCCCGGTTCAATGAGCAGTTCTTC
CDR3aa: CSVEGTTSGARFNEQFF

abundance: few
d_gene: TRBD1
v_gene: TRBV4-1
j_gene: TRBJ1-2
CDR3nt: TGCGCCAGCAGCCAGGTTACAGGGGGCCTCAACTATGGCTACACCTTC
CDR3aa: CASSQVTGGLNYGYTF

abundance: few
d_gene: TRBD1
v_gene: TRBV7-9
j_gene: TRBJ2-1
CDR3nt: TGTGCCAGCAGCCCACTCCGTGGGACAGGCGTCGGAAATGAGCAGTTCTTC
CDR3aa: CASSPLRGTGVGNEQFF

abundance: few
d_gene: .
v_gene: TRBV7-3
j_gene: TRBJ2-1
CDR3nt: TGTGCCAGCAGTCCTAGCAGGGCGGACAATGAGCAGTTCTTC
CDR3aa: CASSPSRADNEQFF